Listed below are T cell receptor beta chains from one sample, sequenced in a study of T cell changes during pregnancy in multiple sclerosis. Clones were read by immunoSEQ multiplex PCR, and TCRdb kept only the in-frame ones, dropping some. Among 50,000 or so clones listed, around 92% were seen once. Sequencing was performed on CD4+ T cells from peripheral blood mononuclear cells, taken in the third trimester of pregnancy. Receptor source: a female donor with multiple sclerosis, enrolled in a pregnancy study. Each CDR3 is given with its conserved first and last residue. The order of the fields is clone size, J gene, V gene, D gene, CDR3 protein, CDR3 DNA. D genes are given only for firm matches. Clone size is given for some rows only: seen once, a few or many times, or a class if the clone is expanded.

>-|TRBJ1-1|TRBV4-3|-
CASSQASQVMNTEAFF
TGCGCCAGCAGCCAAGCCTCACAGGTCATGAACACTGAAGCTTTCTTT
>-|TRBJ2-3|TRBV9|-
CASSVDGGLEDTQYF
TGTGCCAGCAGCGTAGACGGGGGACTTGAGGATACGCAGTATTTT
>-|TRBJ1-6|TRBV2|-
CASSFPGGEHSPLHF
TGTGCCAGCAGTTTTCCGGGGGGTGAACATTCACCCCTCCACTTT
>-|TRBJ1-4|TRBV4-2|-
CASRLRGREKGWCEKLFF
TGTGCCAGCAGATTACGAGGGAGGGAAAAAGGTTGGTGCGAAAAACTGTTTTTT
>-|TRBJ1-1|TRBV5-1|-
CASSRRGGDDTEAFF
TGCGCCAGCAGCCGTCGGGGTGGTGATGACACTGAAGCTTTCTTT
>once|TRBJ2-3|TRBV5-6|TRBD1
CASSLGQGSDTQYF
TGTGCCAGCAGCTTGGGACAGGGGTCAGATACGCAGTATTTT
>once|TRBJ2-4|TRBV9|-
CASSDNQGAKNIQYF
TGTGCCAGCAGCGACAATCAGGGAGCCAAAAACATTCAGTACTTC
>-|TRBJ2-3|TRBV7-9|-
CASRQTDTQYF
TGTGCCAGCAGACAGACAGATACGCAGTATTTT
>-|TRBJ1-5|TRBV30|-
CAWAQGLYQPQHF
TGTGCCTGGGCACAGGGTTTGTATCAGCCCCAGCATTTT
>once|TRBJ1-2|TRBV5-1|TRBD1
CASSLGQGLGGYTF
TGCGCCAGCAGCTTGGGACAGGGGTTGGGCGGCTACACCTTC
>-|TRBJ2-7|TRBV2|TRBD2
CASSASRGASYEQYF
TGTGCCAGCAGTGCTTCGCGGGGGGCCTCCTACGAGCAGTACTTC
>-|TRBJ2-7|TRBV27|-
CASSPHRVLSEQYF
TGTGCCAGCAGTCCTCACAGGGTCTTAAGCGAGCAGTACTTC
>-|TRBJ1-2|TRBV11-2|TRBD1
CASSRTGDGYTF
TGTGCCAGCAGCCGGACAGGGGATGGCTACACCTTC
>-|TRBJ2-2|TRBV7-3|TRBD2
CASSLLRGGGELFF
TGTGCCAGCAGCTTATTGCGGGGGGGCGGGGAGCTGTTTTTT
>-|TRBJ1-3|TRBV7-9|-
CASSLGGLSPGNTIYF
TGTGCCAGCAGCTTAGGTGGCCTCTCACCTGGAAACACCATATATTTT
>-|TRBJ2-7|TRBV19|TRBD1
CASRGQGNAEQYF
TGTGCCAGTAGGGGACAGGGAAATGCTGAGCAGTACTTC
>-|TRBJ2-5|TRBV5-8|TRBD2
CASSLGGGGGETQYF
TGTGCCAGCAGCTTGGGCGGCGGGGGGGGAGAGACCCAGTACTTC
>-|TRBJ2-3|TRBV5-1|TRBD2
CASSLGLAGVTDTQYF
TGCGCCAGCAGCTTGGGACTAGCGGGGGTCACAGATACGCAGTATTTT
>-|TRBJ2-5|TRBV6-5|TRBD1
CASSPLQGKETQYF
TGTGCCAGCAGTCCGTTACAGGGGAAAGAGACCCAGTACTTC
>-|TRBJ2-1|TRBV15|TRBD2
CATSRDRGGLAGASYNEQFF
TGTGCCACCAGCAGAGATAGGGGTGGGCTAGCGGGGGCTTCTTACAATGAGCAGTTCTTC
>-|TRBJ1-1|TRBV19|-
CASSPGGAEAFF
TGTGCCAGTAGCCCCGGGGGGGCTGAAGCTTTCTTT
>-|TRBJ2-7|TRBV6-6|-
CASSAFGGSYEQYF
TGTGCCAGCTCAGCGTTCGGGGGTTCCTACGAGCAGTACTTC
>-|TRBJ2-3|TRBV9|TRBD2
CASSVGASGGTPDTQYF
TGTGCCAGCAGCGTAGGGGCTAGCGGGGGGACGCCAGATACGCAGTATTTT
>-|TRBJ1-2|TRBV5-1|TRBD1
CASSPRQGLYGYTF
TGCGCCAGCAGCCCCAGACAGGGCCTATATGGCTACACCTTC
>-|TRBJ1-1|TRBV11-2|-
CASTGAGVKAFF
TGTGCCAGCACCGGGGCAGGGGTTAAAGCTTTCTTT
>-|TRBJ2-7|TRBV7-6|TRBD1
CASSLAPGGTYEQYF
TGTGCCAGCAGCTTAGCCCCAGGGGGTACCTACGAGCAGTACTTC
>-|TRBJ2-1|TRBV7-2|-
CASSLGGLLTKEQFF
TGTGCCAGCAGCTTAGGTGGACTACTAACAAAAGAGCAGTTCTTC
>-|TRBJ2-3|TRBV4-3|TRBD1
CASSQGGSTRGGRITDTQYF
TGCGCCAGCAGCCAAGGAGGCTCAACTCGAGGGGGCAGGATAACAGATACGCAGTATTTT
>-|TRBJ2-1|TRBV7-9|-
CASSFRQVFNEQFF
TGTGCCAGCAGCTTTAGACAGGTATTCAATGAGCAGTTCTTC
>-|TRBJ1-2|TRBV5-6|TRBD1
CASSSQRDRGWYGYTF
TGTGCCAGCAGCTCACAACGAGACAGGGGTTGGTATGGCTACACCTTC
>-|TRBJ1-5|TRBV4-2|-
CASSQEGPIGAQHF
TGTGCCAGCAGCCAAGAGGGTCCGATCGGGGCCCAGCATTTT
>-|TRBJ2-3|TRBV6-5|TRBD1
CASSWTGYTDTQYF
TGTGCCAGCAGCTGGACAGGCTACACAGATACGCAGTATTTT
>-|TRBJ2-3|TRBV7-3|TRBD2
CASSLLAGGLKDTQYF
TGTGCCAGCAGCTTACTAGCGGGGGGGCTTAAAGATACGCAGTATTTT
>-|TRBJ1-3|TRBV18|-
CASSPQGTDGNTIYF
TGTGCCAGCTCACCGCAGGGGACGGACGGAAACACCATATATTTT
>few|TRBJ1-1|TRBV6-5|TRBD1
CASSSGQGTNTEAFF
TGTGCCAGCAGTTCCGGACAGGGGACGAACACTGAAGCTTTCTTT
>-|TRBJ2-7|TRBV6-6|-
CASNLGGASDYEQYF
TGTGCCAGCAACCTTGGCGGCGCTTCGGACTACGAGCAGTACTTC
>-|TRBJ1-1|TRBV18|-
CASSPHRVGETEAFF
TGTGCCAGCTCACCGCACAGGGTGGGGGAAACTGAAGCTTTCTTT